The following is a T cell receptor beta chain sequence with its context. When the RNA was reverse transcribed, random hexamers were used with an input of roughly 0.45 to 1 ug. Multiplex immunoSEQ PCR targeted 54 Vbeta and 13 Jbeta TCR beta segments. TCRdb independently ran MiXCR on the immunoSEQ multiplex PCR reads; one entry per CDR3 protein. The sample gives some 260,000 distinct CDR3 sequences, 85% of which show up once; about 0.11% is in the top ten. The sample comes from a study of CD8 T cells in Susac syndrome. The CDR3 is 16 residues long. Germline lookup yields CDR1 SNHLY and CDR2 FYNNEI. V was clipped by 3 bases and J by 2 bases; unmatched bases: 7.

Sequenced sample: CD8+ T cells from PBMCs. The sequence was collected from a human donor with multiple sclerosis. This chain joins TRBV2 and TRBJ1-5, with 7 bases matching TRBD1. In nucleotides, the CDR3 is TGTGCCAGCAGTGAGGCAGGGGGGTGGGGCAATCAGCCCCAGCATTTT. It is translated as CASSEAGGWGNQPQHF.